The following is a T cell receptor beta chain sequence with its context. The antigen is not known. These data come from a study of CD8 T cells in Susac syndrome. With random hexamers, roughly 0.45 to 1 ug RNA was reverse transcribed. By means of immunoSEQ multiplex PCR, TCR beta CDR3 spanning 54 Vbeta and 13 Jbeta underwent amplification. In TCRdb, the immunoSEQ multiplex PCR reads were re-called with MiXCR into one record per CDR3 protein. The profile shows 200,000 or so distinct CDR3 sequences, 95% of them singletons. Points from the study as a whole: The authors acknowledged that their TCR sequencing and HLA analysis involved a relatively small number of individuals.

CD8+ and CD4+ T cells taken from blood had their TCR beta sequenced. V gave up 6 bases and J gave up 10 bases; unmatched junction bases: 13. The CDR3 is 14 residues long. Germline CDR1 is DFQATT and CDR2 is SNEGSKA (reference sequence). What was sequenced was CD4+ T cells from PBMCs. The V call is TRBV20-1, the J call TRBJ1-4, with 8 bases lining up with TRBD1. This clonotype was obtained from a human donor with multiple sclerosis. This CDR3 is CSANGQGGDGKLFF. The CDR3 coding sequence is TGCAGTGCAAACGGACAGGGTGGAGATGGAAAACTGTTTTTT.